The 8 T cell receptor beta chains reported below all come from one sample, sequenced in a study of T cells after somatic rescue of genetic block. Profiling relied on immunoSEQ multiplex PCR, and the TCRdb table lists in-frame clones only, not all of them. The sample holds 65,000 to 70,000 clones, about nine tenths seen once. Sequencing used peripheral blood mononuclear cells (PBMCs). All receptors derive from a middle-aged man.

V is TRBV2 and J is TRBJ2-1; possibly TRBD2 for D (6 bases). CDR1 is SNHLY and CDR2 is FYNNEI in the germline V gene. This CDR3 has 14 residues. V was trimmed by 0 bases and J by 4 bases, leaving 7 bases between them. The CDR3 spells CASSEAGGYNEQFF. The CDR3 DNA is TGTGCCAGCAGTGAAGCGGGGGGATACAATGAGCAGTTCTTC.

The chain employs TRBV5-1 and TRBJ1-4; D gene unclear. There are 10 residues in the CDR3. The V and J ends lost 4 bases and 11 bases respectively, with 6 bases between them. Germline V gene lookup returns CDR1 SGHRS and CDR2 YFSETQ. CDR3 protein: CASSARKLFF. CDR3 bases: TGCGCCAGCAGCGCCCGGAAACTGTTTTTT.

The J gene is TRBJ2-7, the V gene TRBV7-6; TRBD1 or TRBD2 may be the D gene (5 bases each). The CDR3 runs to 14 residues. Deletions cut 3 bases from V and 3 bases from J, with 12 bases between. Germline lookup yields CDR1 SGHVS and CDR2 FNYEAQ. The CDR3 region has the DNA TGTGCCAGCAGCTTGGGGACCGCTATCTACGAGCAGTACTTC. This gives the protein CASSLGTAIYEQYF.

This rearrangement joins TRBV11-2 to TRBJ2-7, with 11 bases that match TRBD1. Germline values: CDR1 SGHAT, CDR2 FQNNGV. The V segment lost 6 bases and the J segment 2 bases; nucleotides outside the gene matches: 3. This CDR3 has 14 amino acids. This CDR3 reads CASRGTGGTYEQYF. CDR3 nucleotide sequence: TGTGCCAGCAGGGGGACAGGGGGAACCTACGAGCAGTACTTC.

This chain uses TRBV29-1 with TRBJ2-5; the D gene could be TRBD1 or TRBD2 (5 bases each). CDR3 length: 11 amino acids. Germline V gene sequence: CDR1 SQVTM, CDR2 ANQGSEA. Trimming left V 5 bases short and J 3 bases short, with 7 bases between. CDR3 nucleotides: TGCAGCGTTAGAGGGGAAGAGACCCAGTACTTC. This translates into CSVRGEETQYF.

Comments on this clone: This CDR3 is also generated by other DNA sequences in the sample. The V call is TRBV5-1, the J call TRBJ2-2; D remains unclear. Germline CDR1 reads SGHRS; CDR2 reads YFSETQ. The length of the CDR3 is 14 residues. V lost 0 bases to trimming and J lost 1 base, with 4 bases between them. As DNA, the CDR3 is TGCGCCAGCAGCTTGGACAGGAACACCGGGGAGCTGTTTTTT. Residues: CASSLDRNTGELFF.

The gene calls are TRBV5-4 and TRBJ2-1, with 7 bases lining up with TRBD1. The germline gives CDR1 SGHNT, CDR2 YYREEE (reference sequence). This CDR3 region has 15 residues. The V gene end was trimmed by 3 bases and the J gene end by 0 bases; junction bases not matched to a gene: 3. The CDR3 bases are TGTGCCAGCAGCTCCAGACAGGGCTCCTACAATGAGCAGTTCTTC. It encodes CASSSRQGSYNEQFF.

The count of this clone is one. CDR3 nucleotides: TGTGCCAGCAGTTACGATCAGGGGGGTTGGGAGCAGTTCTTC. It codes for CASSYDQGGWEQFF. The rearrangement links TRBV6-5 to TRBJ2-1, with a weak D call TRBD1 (7 bases). Germline CDR1 MNHEY, CDR2 SVGAGI. Trimming removed 2 bases from V and 10 bases from J, with 15 bases in between. The CDR3 extends over 14 amino acids.